This TCR beta chain originates from a study of cytomegalovirus exposure and HLA in healthy donors (dated 2017 in TCRdb). In the study overall: In an earlier analysis of roughly 500 of the donors, 250 to 300 Gb of sequence data and 100 million or so unique TCR beta sequences from about 179 million T cells were reported. An early release covering roughly 580 HLA-typed donors comprised around 300 gigabases of sequencing data and around 85 million unique TCR sequences. Of the roughly 430 genotyped donors, about 84% fell in the genetic ancestry cluster associated with self-reported Caucasian donors. The aim of the study was to test whether cataloging public T cell receptors could identify signatures of past pathogen exposure. The study profiled the T cell repertoires of 500 to 800 subjects by immunosequencing and related them to cytomegalovirus serostatus. Along with the roughly 670-subject first cohort, a separate validation cohort of 120 different subjects was used. To predict cytomegalovirus infection status, the study brought together high-throughput TCR immunosequencing, statistical association of individual TCRs with disease status, and machine learning. A later analysis re-examined previously published TCR beta repertoires from 610 or so donors and added high-resolution HLA genotyping to investigate patterns of TCR occurrence. Rather than using new phenotypic data, the later analysis identified candidate immune exposures from TCR beta sequences and from how often those sequences occurred across donors. An earlier analysis of 587 of the donors applied high-throughput TCR beta sequencing to assess whether each TCR beta V gene segment acted as functional or pseudogenic. Donor age, sex, ethnicity and CMV serostatus were collected together with the repertoire data. In a later genetic analysis, genome-wide SNP genotypes for about three fifths of the 666 donors were used, and that subset was treated as a discovery cohort. All discovery cohort repertoires had been generated on a single sequencing platform. HLA typing included class I and class II loci at four-digit resolution. The number of typed donors differed by locus: about 620-640 for A, B, C, DRB1 and DQB1; 500 to 550 for DQA1; over 600 for DPA1; and about 450 for DPB1. A few DR-DQ haplotypes were treated as single units for association and clustering because of strong linkage in the cohort. Among 398 genotyped donors of the cohort, an average of around 250,000 unique TCR beta nucleotide sequences was sequenced per donor, of which roughly 17% were non-productive. Results and caveats for the whole study, not just this receptor: Because counts were too low, about 18 rarely observed V segments, including chromosome 9 orphons, were excluded from the earlier analysis of some 540 of the donors. Strong co-occurrence of HLA alleles, especially DR and DQ, made assigning TCR associations to individual alleles difficult. Several of the top co-occurrence clusters appeared to be linked to parvovirus B19, influenza, CMV and Epstein-Barr virus, according to a later analysis. Most TCR sequences were observed very rarely across donors, whereas some public TCRs were present in many individuals. In vitro tests confirmed that three of the cytomegalovirus-associated TCR beta chains recognize cytomegalovirus antigens. The 87-base-pair reads could not distinguish some IMGT-functional V segments, including TRBV6-2 and TRBV6-3, so those segments were excluded. A further reported finding was that TCR beta sequences accurately predicted the HLA-A and HLA-B alleles for most subjects in the first cohort. In a later genetic analysis, a missense DCLRE1C variant was associated with V-gene and J-gene trimming of TCR beta chains, and the association was replicated in an independent cohort. Only TCR beta chains were sequenced in this cohort, and the absence of alpha or paired-chain data limited detectable features. In the study, 150 to 200 TCR beta chains were listed as associated with cytomegalovirus. The sequencing pipeline was judged likely to have produced a cluster of highly shared sequence variants as a technical artifact. Most CMV-associated TCR beta chains appeared to be HLA-restricted in a later analysis, and the HLA associations seemed to be driven largely by CMV exposure. Compared with the approximately 670-donor mean, donors in an Asian-associated ancestry cluster had fewer N-insertions in productive TCRs, according to a later genetic analysis. Compared with equally common non-associated chains, HLA-associated TCR beta chains in a later analysis were more clonally expanded and had lower generation probabilities. Sequencing depth was assumed to be roughly uniform across donors in the presence/absence analyses, though that assumption may not hold. Broadly in line with IMGT annotations, most TCR beta V segments showed up in productive rearrangements about 90% or about 30% of the time in an earlier analysis of about 500 of the donors. In both the original and validation cohorts, the classifier was reported to diagnose cytomegalovirus status with high specificity and sensitivity. The authors suggested that the approach could potentially be generalized to other disease states and immunological phenotypes. The only immune exposure information available for the cohort was CMV serostatus. In a later analysis, the rate of TCR association differed among HLA loci, with DRB1 alleles having the most associated TCRs and HLA-C alleles having the fewest. Because some donors lacked HLA typing at each locus, the association tests relied only on the typed subset. Correlated functional status among segregating V segments might be attributable to linkage disequilibrium, but an unknown experimental factor could not be ruled out. Specific HLA alleles were associated with over 15,000 TCR beta sequences at a false discovery rate of 0.05 in a later analysis.

The cohort comprised hundreds of healthy bone marrow donors. All cohort members were sampled while nominally healthy, although unrecorded immune exposures were likely present. The donor tested CMV seronegative, placing the donor among the approximately 360 seronegative members of the cohort. Each donor provided a peripheral blood sample, and peripheral blood mononuclear cells were used for TCR beta sequencing. Genomic DNA was extracted from the blood cell samples with the Qiagen DNeasy Blood Extraction Kit. As to this clone: The antigen this receptor binds is unknown. Base qualities are not at hand, and no much larger clone is one base apart.

The library was prepared using the immunoSEQ multiplex PCR assay. A mixture of 60 forward primers for TCR Vbeta segments and 13 reverse primers for TCR Jbeta segments was used in the multiplex PCR. A multiplex PCR assay on genomic DNA amplified the CDR3 region of rearranged TCR beta genes. Amplified TCR beta libraries were sequenced as 87-base-pair reads on the Illumina HiSeq System. The study's own analysis went as follows. In a later analysis, tens of millions of unique TCR beta chains were counted across the 500 to 700 repertoires, and roughly 11 million of these chains were shared by at least two donors. Raw reads were error-corrected and collapsed into unique sequences with a nearest-neighbor algorithm that merged closely related sequences to remove PCR and sequencing errors. To assign V, D and J gene segments, CDR3 sequences were aligned to IMGT reference sequences. Each retained sequence needed at least a six-nucleotide match to both a V gene segment and a J gene segment. A rearrangement counted as productive if the CDR3 had no stop codons and remained in frame with V and J, and every other rearrangement counted as non-productive. Following IMGT convention, CDR3 was defined as the stretch from the second conserved V-encoded cysteine up to the conserved J-encoded phenylalanine. Sequences without an unambiguous match to a single V gene segment were excluded from the earlier analysis of several hundred of the donors. An earlier analysis of 500 to 600 of the donors classified V segments as functional when productive rearrangements were above 56.7% and as segregating when the standard deviation between donors was above 5%. A statistical classification framework was built to diagnose cytomegalovirus status from the catalog of TCR beta chain sequences. V and J gene assignment, in a later analysis, came from comparing TCR nucleotide sequences with IMGT/GENE-DB human TR gene sequences. Using the TCRdist pipeline, a later analysis assigned CDR3 sequences along with most-parsimonious VDJ recombination scenarios. In a later analysis, every TCR beta chain was defined by the combination of its CDR3 amino acid sequence and its V-gene family, and reads without a unique V-gene family were dropped. A later analysis removed 592 highly shared, low-generation-probability nucleotide sequences to deal with suspected cross-contamination and a sequencing artifact. A later analysis calculated a clonal expansion index for each public chain from normalized within-repertoire ranks of inferred template counts. Generation probabilities in a later analysis came from a VDJ recombination model fitted to out-of-frame rearrangements, and those results were checked against IGoR. Hypergeometric tests were used in a later analysis to score TCR-TCR, TCR-HLA and TCR-CMV co-occurrence, with a repertoire-size bias correction applied to the TCR pairs. To estimate false discovery rates, a later analysis permuted the HLA or CMV assignments 20 times. In a later analysis, co-occurring TCRs were grouped using DBSCAN, and TCRdist sequence similarity was added for clustering within HLA-allele-positive subsets. Repertoires with fewer than 30,000 or more than 120,000 public chains, plus five repertoires with anomalous nucleotide sharing, were excluded from co-occurrence clustering. TCRdb holds this immuneACCESS table with in-frame rearrangements only. Some clones are missing; in checked studies, unresolved V genes explain under half, and the rest has no known cause. V and J calls plus clone size are reproduced from that table; the DNA served to infer D and trimming. The sample table records roughly 180,000 clones; 76% of these occur just once. The top ten hold 0.7% to 0.85% of the sample.

Sequences MNHNY (CDR1) and SVGAGI (CDR2) are obtained from the germline V gene (reference sequence). Unmatched junction bases come to 6, with V trimmed by 4 bases and J by 14 bases. Taken from cysteine to phenylalanine, the CDR3 has 13 residues. Here the CDR3 DNA is all that survives: 39 bases in frame from base 1. The clonotype comes from a female donor in good health and CMV-seronegative. The chain uses TRBV6-6 and TRBJ2-1; TRBD2 matches 12 bases in the middle. Sequenced: PBMCs. The bases are TGTGCCAGCAGTTCGGCTAGCGGGGGGGCGGAGTTCTTC. The encoded protein is CASSSASGGAEFF.